This T cell receptor (beta chain) emerged from a study of OX40 agonist ivuxolimab in advanced cancers. Trimming took off 4 bases at V and 5 bases at J, with 12 bases between the two ends. This CDR3 has 14 residues. Looked up from germline, CDR1 is SGHKS and CDR2 is YYEKEE (reference sequence). Clones were sequenced by immunoSEQ multiplex PCR, and TCRdb holds only the in-frame ones, with some missing. The top ten hold approximately 22% of the sample, which has tens of thousands of clones, roughly 80% seen once. This clonotype was sampled from an adult with an advanced solid tumor such as melanoma, head and neck, liver or kidney cancer. V and J are TRBV5-5 and TRBJ1-4; D is undetermined. Sample: CD4+ or CD8+ T cells sorted from blood, taken in a trial of the OX40 agonist ivuxolimab. The DNA of the CDR3 is TGTGCCAGCAGCCTAGGACGGATGAATGAAAAACTGTTTTTT. Its protein product is CASSLGRMNEKLFF. The complete variable domain, with remaining parts taken from reference TRBV5-5 and TRBJ1-4, reads DAGVTQSPTHLIKTRGQQVTLRCSPISGHKSVSWYQQVLGQGPQFIFQYYEKEERGRGNFPDRFSARQFPNYSSELNVNALLLGDSALYLCASSLGRMNEKLFFGSGTQLSVL.